Listed here are 18 T cell receptor beta chains from one sample, sequenced in a study of cytomegalovirus exposure and HLA in healthy donors (TCRdb year 2017). Library preparation was by the immunoSEQ multiplex PCR assay. The multiplex PCR relied on a mix of 60 forward primers for TCR Vbeta segments and 13 reverse primers for TCR Jbeta segments. In TCRdb, the immuneACCESS table is reduced to in-frame sequences with V and J assigned. These tables do not hold every clone; where another copy was compared, an unresolved V gene accounts for under half, and the others remain unexplained. Recorded for this sample are around 200,000 clones; 85% of them occurred a single time. The ten largest clones represent under 3% of the sample. Sequencing was done on a sample of PBMCs. Receptors were obtained from a woman aged 50 to 60 in good health and CMV-seronegative.

This rearrangement joins TRBV7-6 to TRBJ2-1, with D possibly TRBD1 on 5 matching bases. Per germline, CDR1 SGHVS and CDR2 FNYEAQ. This CDR3 is built from 15 residues. The V end was cut by 6 bases, the J end by 0 bases, with 12 bases between. CDR3 coding DNA: TGTGCCAGCAGTCCGAATCAGGGCTCCTACAATGAGCAGTTCTTC. Protein product: CASSPNQGSYNEQFF.

This sequence joins TRBV5-1 and TRBJ2-1; 10 bases match TRBD2. The V gene end was trimmed by 0 bases and the J gene end by 10 bases; junction bases not matched to a gene: 7. The CDR3 has 15 amino acids. CDR1 SGHRS and CDR2 YFSETQ come from the germline V gene. The CDR3 coding sequence is TGCGCCAGCAGCTTGGCCGGGCTAGCGGGAGTGGAGCAGTTCTTC. It yields the protein CASSLAGLAGVEQFF.

The chain links TRBV2 to TRBJ2-1; 7 nucleotides agree with TRBD2. The V gene end was trimmed by 2 bases and the J gene end by 10 bases; junction bases not matched to a gene: 8. This CDR3 is built from 14 residues. Germline V gene data show CDR1 as SNHLY and CDR2 as FYNNEI. CDR3 in amino acids: CASSERSGMYEQFF. The CDR3 region has the DNA TGTGCCAGCAGTGAAAGAAGCGGGATGTACGAGCAGTTCTTC.

The genes are TRBV19 and TRBJ2-2; D is possibly TRBD1 (5 bases). Germline CDR1 is LNHDA and CDR2 is SQIVND (reference sequence). The ends were cut back, 7 bases at V and 5 bases at J, with 14 bases in the middle. The CDR3 has 14 amino acids. The CDR3 DNA reads TGTGCCAGTAAAAGGCAAGGGGATACCGGGGAGCTGTTTTTT. Amino acid sequence: CASKRQGDTGELFF.

The chain joins TRBV29-1 to TRBJ1-1, with D hard to call. This CDR3 comprises 13 residues. CDR1 and CDR2 (germline): SQVTM, ANQGSEA. The CDR3 loop reads CTKPRLRNTEAFF. The CDR3 DNA reads as TGCACCAAGCCCCGGTTGAGAAACACTGAAGCTTTCTTT.

This chain uses TRBV28 with TRBJ1-4; D perhaps matches TRBD1 (5 bases). The V and J ends lost 5 bases and 6 bases respectively, with 25 bases between them. Germline CDR1 is MDHEN and CDR2 is SYDVKM. This CDR3 spans 18 amino acids. The CDR3 nucleotides are TGTGCCAGCAGTCTCCGGGGGTTACGGAGAAGGCATTATGAAAAACTGTTTTTT. Amino acids: CASSLRGLRRRHYEKLFF. Variable domain in full (rest from reference TRBV28 and TRBJ1-4): DVKVTQSSRYLVKRTGEKVFLECVQDMDHENMFWYRQDPGLGLRLIYFSYDVKMKEKGDIPEGYSVSREKKERFSLILESASTNQTSMYLCASSLRGLRRRHYEKLFFGSGTQLSVL.

In this sample, this clone turned up once. The chain joins TRBV7-8 to TRBJ2-7; possible D gene TRBD2, 5 bases. The CDR3 extends over 16 amino acids. V was clipped by 2 bases and J by 4 bases, with 18 bases between them. CDR1 is SGHVS, CDR2 FQNEAQ, per germline. DNA of the CDR3: TGTGCCAGCAGCTTATTCGGTGGGAGCGGAGTATACGAGCAGTACTTC. Translation: CASSLFGGSGVYEQYF.

The J gene is TRBJ2-5, the V gene TRBV7-8; 8 bases are shared with TRBD2. The J segment lost 3 bases and the V segment lost 7 bases, leaving 10 bases of the junction unmatched. The CDR3 is made up of 15 amino acids. Per the germline V gene, CDR1 is SGHVS and CDR2 is FQNEAQ. Here the CDR3 reads CASTDNVLAEETQYF. The CDR3 bases are TGTGCCAGCACCGATAACGTACTAGCGGAAGAGACCCAGTACTTC.

V is TRBV9 and J is TRBJ2-5; TRBD2 matches at 7 bases. CDR3 length equals 17 residues. From germline, CDR1 is SGDLS and CDR2 YYNGEE. Trimming cost V 4 bases and J 3 bases; bases outside gene matches: 15. The CDR3 DNA sequence: TGTGCCAGCAGCCCCTCAGTGGTAGCGGGCTTCAAAGAGACCCAGTACTTC. The encoded protein is CASSPSVVAGFKETQYF.

The table lists this clone with a few counts. The genes are TRBV27 and TRBJ1-6; D remains ambiguous. CDR1 MNHEY and CDR2 SMNVEV come from the germline V gene (reference sequence). V was pared by 0 bases and J by 9 bases, with 12 bases between. The CDR3 runs 15 residues. CDR3 nucleotides: TGTGCCAGCAGTTTATCGTCCGGGTTTGGTTCACCCCTCCACTTT. Its translation: CASSLSSGFGSPLHF.

The V and J genes are TRBV6-5 and TRBJ2-2; TRBD2 matches at 8 bases. V dropped 2 bases and J dropped 1; count of bases not matched to a gene: 0. The germline V gene has CDR1 MNHEY and CDR2 SVGAGI. CDR3 size: 15 residues. The CDR3 spells CASSYLAGNTGELFF. The CDR3, as DNA: TGTGCCAGCAGTTACCTAGCGGGGAACACCGGGGAGCTGTTTTTT.

CDR3 sequence: CASSQEPAVSDTQYF. CDR3 bases: TGCGCCAGCAGCCAAGAGCCCGCGGTGTCAGATACGCAGTATTTT. This chain joins TRBV4-1 and TRBJ2-3, with unresolved D. V was shortened by 0 bases and J by 4 bases, with 11 bases between the two germline ends. Germline V CDR1 and CDR2: MGHRA, YSYEKL. The CDR3 spans 15 residues.

The J gene is TRBJ2-6, the V gene TRBV27, with D perhaps matching TRBD1 (6 bases). Trimming stripped 4 bases from V and 0 bases from J, with 16 bases between. CDR1 is MNHEY and CDR2 is SMNVEV in the germline V gene (reference sequence). This CDR3 has 18 amino acids. CDR3 sequence: CASSSRTDYSSGANVLTF. CDR3 in DNA: TGTGCCAGCAGTTCAAGGACAGATTACAGCTCTGGGGCCAACGTCCTGACTTTC.

The V call is TRBV7-2, the J call TRBJ2-1, with TRBD2 matching 8 bases. The J segment lost 5 bases and the V segment lost 5 bases, leaving 8 bases of the junction unmatched. The germline V gene encodes CDR1 SGHTA and CDR2 FQGNSA. The CDR3 is made up of 15 amino acids. The CDR3 DNA follows: TGTGCCAGCAGCCCCCGGGGGGGGTACGACAATGAGCAGTTCTTC. It specifies CASSPRGGYDNEQFF. Combining the CDR3 with reference TRBV7-2 and TRBJ2-1 gives the whole variable domain GAGVSQSPSNKVTEKGKDVELRCDPISGHTALYWYRQSLGQGLEFLIYFQGNSAPDKSGLPSDRFSAERTGGSVSTLTIQRTQQEDSAVYLCASSPRGGYDNEQFFGPGTRLTVL.

V gene TRBV5-1 combines with J gene TRBJ2-1; TRBD2 aligns across 7 bases. The V segment lost 6 bases and the J segment 10 bases; nucleotides outside the gene matches: 16. The CDR3 consists of 15 residues. Germline V gene data show CDR1 as SGHRS and CDR2 as YFSETQ. The CDR3 DNA sequence: TGCGCCAGCACCCCCGGGGCTAGCGGTAGTATAGAGCAGTTCTTC. Its translation is CASTPGASGSIEQFF. The full variable domain, rest sourced from reference TRBV5-1 and TRBJ2-1, is KAGVTQTPRYLIKTRGQQVTLSCSPISGHRSVSWYQQTPGQGLQFLFEYFSETQRNKGNFPGRFSGRQFSNSRSEMNVSTLELGDSALYLCASTPGASGSIEQFFGPGTRLTVL.

V usage is TRBV23-1 and J usage is TRBJ2-5, with 8 bases identical to TRBD1. TRBV23-1 is known as an ORF, though its function is uncertain. The CDR3 is 15 amino acids. V shed 4 bases and J 5 bases; nucleotides not matched to a gene: 9. This CDR3 reads CASSRRTGNNETQYF. In DNA form, the CDR3 reads TGCGCCAGCAGTCGTAGGACAGGGAACAACGAGACCCAGTACTTC.

This chain joins TRBV9 and TRBJ2-3; a weak D match, TRBD1 (6 bases). The CDR3 is 16 residues long. V was pared by 0 bases and J by 0 bases, with 11 bases between. Per the germline V gene, CDR1 is SGDLS and CDR2 is YYNGEE. The CDR3 protein is CASSVGDRTSTDTQYF. The DNA of the CDR3 is TGTGCCAGCAGCGTAGGCGACAGGACTAGCACAGATACGCAGTATTTT.

The rearrangement joins TRBV28 to TRBJ2-7, with 10 bases matching TRBD1. Germline V CDR1 and CDR2: MDHEN, SYDVKM. The ends lost 7 bases at V and 1 base at J; junction bases unmatched: 7. The CDR3 loop spans 15 amino acids. Here the CDR3 DNA reads TGTGCCAGCAAAGGACAGGGGGGGAGATCCTACGAGCAGTACTTC. It encodes CASKGQGGRSYEQYF.